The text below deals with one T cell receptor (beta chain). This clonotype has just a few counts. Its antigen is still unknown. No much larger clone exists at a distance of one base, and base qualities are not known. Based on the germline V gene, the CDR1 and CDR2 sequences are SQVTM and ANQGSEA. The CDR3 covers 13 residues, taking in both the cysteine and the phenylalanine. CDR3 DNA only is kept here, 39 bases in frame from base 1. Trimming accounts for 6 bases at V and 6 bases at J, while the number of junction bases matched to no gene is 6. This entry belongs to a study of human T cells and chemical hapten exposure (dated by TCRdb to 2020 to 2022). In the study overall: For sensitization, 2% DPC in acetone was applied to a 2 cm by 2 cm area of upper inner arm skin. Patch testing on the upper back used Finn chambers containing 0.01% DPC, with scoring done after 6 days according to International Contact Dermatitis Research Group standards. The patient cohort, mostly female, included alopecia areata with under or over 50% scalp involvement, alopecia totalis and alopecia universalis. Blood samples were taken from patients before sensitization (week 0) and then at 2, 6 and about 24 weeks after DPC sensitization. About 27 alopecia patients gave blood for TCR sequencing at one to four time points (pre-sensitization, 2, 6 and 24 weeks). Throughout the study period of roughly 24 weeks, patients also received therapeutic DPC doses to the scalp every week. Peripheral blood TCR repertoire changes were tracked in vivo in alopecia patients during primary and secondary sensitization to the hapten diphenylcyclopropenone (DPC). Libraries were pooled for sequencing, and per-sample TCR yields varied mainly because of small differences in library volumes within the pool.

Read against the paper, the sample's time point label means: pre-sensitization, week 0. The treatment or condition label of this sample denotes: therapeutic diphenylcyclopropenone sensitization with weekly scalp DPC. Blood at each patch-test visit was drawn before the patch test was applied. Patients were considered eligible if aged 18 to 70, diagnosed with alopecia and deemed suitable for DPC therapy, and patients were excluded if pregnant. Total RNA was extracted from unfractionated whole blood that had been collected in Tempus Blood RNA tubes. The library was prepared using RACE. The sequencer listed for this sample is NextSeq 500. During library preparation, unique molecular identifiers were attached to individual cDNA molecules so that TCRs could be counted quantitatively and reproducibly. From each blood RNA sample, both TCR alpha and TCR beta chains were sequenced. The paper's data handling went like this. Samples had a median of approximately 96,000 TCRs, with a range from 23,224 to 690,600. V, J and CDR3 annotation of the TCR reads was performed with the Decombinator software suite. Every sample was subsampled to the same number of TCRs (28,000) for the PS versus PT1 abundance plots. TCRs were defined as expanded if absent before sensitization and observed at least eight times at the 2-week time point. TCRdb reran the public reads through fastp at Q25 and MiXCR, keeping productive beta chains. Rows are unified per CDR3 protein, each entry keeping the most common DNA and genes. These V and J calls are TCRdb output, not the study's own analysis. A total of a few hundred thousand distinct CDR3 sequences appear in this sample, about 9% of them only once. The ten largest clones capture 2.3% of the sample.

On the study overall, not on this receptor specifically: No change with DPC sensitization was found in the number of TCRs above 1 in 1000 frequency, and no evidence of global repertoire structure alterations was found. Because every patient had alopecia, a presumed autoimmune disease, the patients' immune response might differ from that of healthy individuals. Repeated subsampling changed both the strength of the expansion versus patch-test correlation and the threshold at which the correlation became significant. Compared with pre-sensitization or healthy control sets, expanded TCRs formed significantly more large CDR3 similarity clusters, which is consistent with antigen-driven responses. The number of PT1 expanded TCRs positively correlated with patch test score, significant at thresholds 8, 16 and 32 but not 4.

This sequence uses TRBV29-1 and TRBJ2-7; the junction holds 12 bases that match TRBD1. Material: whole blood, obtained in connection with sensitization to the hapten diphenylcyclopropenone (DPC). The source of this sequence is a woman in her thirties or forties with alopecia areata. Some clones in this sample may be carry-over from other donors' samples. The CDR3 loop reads CSVAGTGGGEQYF. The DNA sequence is TGCAGCGTGGCCGGGACAGGGGGCGGCGAGCAGTACTTC.